This T cell receptor beta chain was observed in a study of CD8 T cells in Susac syndrome. CDR3 size: 13 residues. Germline V gene data show CDR1 as SQVTM and CDR2 as ANQGSEA. V gave up 8 bases and J gave up 4 bases; unmatched junction bases: 10. The RNA, roughly 0.45 to 1 ug, was put through reverse transcription using random hexamers. Across 54 Vbeta and 13 Jbeta, TCR beta CDR3 was amplified with immunoSEQ multiplex PCR. TCRdb independently ran MiXCR on the immunoSEQ multiplex PCR reads; one entry per CDR3 protein. The sample shows about 160,000 distinct CDR3 sequences, over 85% of them seen only once. Comment on this clonotype: The antigen is unknown.

Sequencing targeted TCR beta in T cells from blood (CD8+ and CD4+). CD8+ and CD4+ T cells were negatively isolated; TEMRA cells were FACS-enriched. General study points: The authors acknowledged that the study's TCR sequencing and HLA analysis involved relatively few individuals.

The sequence was obtained from a human donor in good health. The chain carries TRBV29-1 and TRBJ1-1, with TRBD1 matching 7 bases. The sample taken for sequencing was CD4+ T cells from PBMCs. This CDR3 is CSHSRPGGTEAFF. CDR3 in DNA: TGCAGCCACTCTCGGCCAGGGGGCACTGAAGCTTTCTTT.